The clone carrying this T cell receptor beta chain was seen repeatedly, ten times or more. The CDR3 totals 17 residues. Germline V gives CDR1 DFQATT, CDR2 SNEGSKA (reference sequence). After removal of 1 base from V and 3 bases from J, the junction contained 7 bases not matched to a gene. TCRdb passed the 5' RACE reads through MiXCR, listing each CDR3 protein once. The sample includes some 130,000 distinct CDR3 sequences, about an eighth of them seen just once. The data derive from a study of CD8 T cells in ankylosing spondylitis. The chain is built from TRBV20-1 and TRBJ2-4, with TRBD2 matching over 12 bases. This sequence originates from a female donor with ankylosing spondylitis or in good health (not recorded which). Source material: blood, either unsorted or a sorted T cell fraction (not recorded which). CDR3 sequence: CSARVLGLAGFKNIQYF. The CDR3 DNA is TGCAGTGCTAGAGTCCTCGGACTAGCGGGATTCAAAAACATTCAGTACTTC.